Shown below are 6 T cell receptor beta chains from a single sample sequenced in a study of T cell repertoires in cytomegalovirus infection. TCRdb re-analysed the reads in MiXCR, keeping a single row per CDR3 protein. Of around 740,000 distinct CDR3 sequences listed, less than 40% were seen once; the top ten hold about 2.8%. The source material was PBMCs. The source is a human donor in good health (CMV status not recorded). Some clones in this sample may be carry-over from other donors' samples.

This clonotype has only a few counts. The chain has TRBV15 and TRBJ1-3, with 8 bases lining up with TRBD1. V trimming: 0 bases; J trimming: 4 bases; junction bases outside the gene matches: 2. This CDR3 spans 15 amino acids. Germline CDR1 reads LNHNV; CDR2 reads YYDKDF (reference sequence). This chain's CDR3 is CATSRDHRGGNTIYF. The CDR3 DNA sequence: TGTGCCACCAGCAGAGACCACAGGGGGGGAAACACCATATATTTT.

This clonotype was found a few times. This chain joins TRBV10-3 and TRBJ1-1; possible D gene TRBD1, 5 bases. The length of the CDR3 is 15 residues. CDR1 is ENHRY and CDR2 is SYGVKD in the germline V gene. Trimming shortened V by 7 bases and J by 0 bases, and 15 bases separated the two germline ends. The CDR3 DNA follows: TGTGCCATCAAAGGCCAGGGCAAGATGAACACTGAAGCTTTCTTT. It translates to CAIKGQGKMNTEAFF.

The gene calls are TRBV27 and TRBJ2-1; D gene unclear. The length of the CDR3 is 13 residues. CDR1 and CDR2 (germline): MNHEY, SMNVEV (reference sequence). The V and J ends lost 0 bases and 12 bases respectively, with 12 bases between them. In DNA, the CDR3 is TGTGCCAGCAGTTTATCTTGGGGTTGGGGGCAGTTCTTC. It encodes CASSLSWGWGQFF.

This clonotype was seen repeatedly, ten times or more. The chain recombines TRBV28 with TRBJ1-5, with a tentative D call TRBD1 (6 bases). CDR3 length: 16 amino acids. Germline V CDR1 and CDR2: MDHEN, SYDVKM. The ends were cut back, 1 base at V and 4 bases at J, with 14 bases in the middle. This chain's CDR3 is CASSLSGEGGNQPQHF. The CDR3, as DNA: TGTGCCAGCAGTTTATCAGGGGAGGGGGGAAATCAGCCCCAGCATTTT.

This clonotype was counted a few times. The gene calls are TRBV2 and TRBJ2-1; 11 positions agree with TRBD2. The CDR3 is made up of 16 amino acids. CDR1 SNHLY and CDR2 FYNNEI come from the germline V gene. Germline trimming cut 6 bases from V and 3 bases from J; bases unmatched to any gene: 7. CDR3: CASRARTSGRYNEQFF. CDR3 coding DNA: TGTGCCAGCAGAGCAAGGACTAGCGGGCGCTACAATGAGCAGTTCTTC. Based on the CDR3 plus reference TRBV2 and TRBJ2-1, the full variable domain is EPEVTQTPSHQVTQMGQEVILRCVPISNHLYFYWYRQILGQKVEFLVSFYNNEISEKSEIFDDQFSVERPDGSNFTLKIRSTKLEDSAMYFCASRARTSGRYNEQFFGPGTRLTVL.

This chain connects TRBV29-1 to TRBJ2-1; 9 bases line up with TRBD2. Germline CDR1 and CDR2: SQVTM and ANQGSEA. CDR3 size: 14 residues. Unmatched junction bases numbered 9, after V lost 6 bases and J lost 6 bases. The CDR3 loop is CSVPTSGLLNEQFF. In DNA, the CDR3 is TGCAGCGTCCCTACTAGCGGGCTACTCAATGAGCAGTTCTTC.